The T cell receptor (beta chain) described here comes from a study of shared clonotypes between healthy human individuals. The assay was immunoSEQ multiplex PCR, and TCRdb's table has in-frame clones only and misses some. The table lists approximately 330,000 clones, more than 60% of them singletons. With 2 bases removed from V and 6 bases from J, the gap between germline ends came to 9 bases. The CDR3 runs to 13 residues. Germline V CDR1 and CDR2: SGHNT, YYREEE (reference sequence). The J gene is TRBJ2-1, the V gene TRBV5-4; D gene unclear. The clonotype originates from a man younger than 45 in good health. The sample consisted of memory CD4+ T cells sorted from blood. Subset here: CD45RA-negative fraction. CDR3 residues: CASSLIQLNEQFF. The CDR3 region has the DNA TGTGCCAGCAGCTTAATACAGCTCAATGAGCAGTTCTTC.